This TCR beta chain comes out of a study of OX40 agonist ivuxolimab in advanced cancers. This CDR3 is built from 12 residues. V lost 3 bases and J lost 0, with 2 bases in between. Germline CDR1 and CDR2: MDHEN and SYDVKM. The data were produced by immunoSEQ multiplex PCR, yet TCRdb's version contains in-frame clones alone and is incomplete. The sample yields about 50,000 clones, roughly nine tenths seen once. Note on this clone: This may be a read error: a much more frequent sequence differs by one nucleotide.

Here the sequenced sample was CD4+ or CD8+ T cells sorted from blood, taken in a trial of the OX40 agonist ivuxolimab. The chain joins TRBV28 to TRBJ1-1, with no clear D. The origin of this receptor is an adult with an advanced solid tumor such as melanoma, head and neck, liver or kidney cancer. This CDR3 reads CASSFMNTEAFF. The CDR3, as DNA: TGTGCCAGCAGTTTCATGAACACTGAAGCTTTCTTT.